Each of the 6 T cell receptor beta chains below was sequenced from the same sample in a study of siplizumab effects on memory and regulatory T cells. Measured with immunoSEQ multiplex PCR; TCRdb has only the in-frame clones, and not every one. The table lists fewer than 4,000 clones, about 53% of them singletons, with over 4% in the top ten. Their antigen targets remain unknown. Over a period of around six days at 37 degrees C, the mixed lymphocyte reaction cells were cocultured. The sample consisted of CFSE-low (dividing) CD4+ T cells sorted from an allogeneic mixed lymphocyte reaction. The origin of the receptors is a human donor in good health; the cells came from an allogeneic mixed lymphocyte reaction.

CDR3 region: CAWGRPGQAFHEQFF. The DNA of the CDR3 is TGTGCCTGGGGACGGCCCGGACAGGCATTCCATGAGCAGTTCTTC. The chain has TRBV30 and TRBJ2-1, with 7 nucleotides matching TRBD1. J lost 8 bases, V lost 5 bases, and 15 bases had no gene match. The CDR3 has 15 residues. Germline-derived CDR1 and CDR2 are GTSNPN and SVGIG (reference sequence).

The chain recombines TRBV5-4 with TRBJ2-1; the D is unclear. From germline, CDR1 is SGHNT and CDR2 YYREEE (reference sequence). Trimming removed 4 bases from V and 2 bases from J, with 10 bases in between. CDR3 length: 14 residues. In DNA, the CDR3 is TGTGCCAGCAGCCCAAAGGGAACCTACAATGAGCAGTTCTTC. Its translation: CASSPKGTYNEQFF.

The chain employs TRBV11-1 and TRBJ1-2, with D maybe TRBD1 (5 bases). Trimming cost V 1 base and J 4 bases, with 13 bases left between them. The CDR3 runs to 15 residues. Looked up from germline, CDR1 is SGHAT and CDR2 is FQDESV (reference sequence). The CDR3 DNA reads as TGTGCCAGCAGCTTAGAAAGAAGGGACGTCTATGGCTACACCTTC. Translation gives CASSLERRDVYGYTF.

This chain connects TRBV11-2 to TRBJ1-3, with TRBD1 matching 8 bases. With 7 bases clipped from V and 4 bases from J, the junction kept 3 bases outside the gene matches. Germline V CDR1 and CDR2: SGHAT, FQNNGV. The CDR3 loop spans 13 amino acids. DNA of the CDR3: TGTGCCAGCAACCGACAGGGGGGAAACACCATATATTTT. As protein: CASNRQGGNTIYF.

The chain is built from TRBV5-8 and TRBJ1-2, with 9 bases fitting TRBD1. Per germline, CDR1 SGHTS and CDR2 YDEGEE. Unmatched junction bases numbered 7, after V lost 2 bases and J lost 5 bases. The CDR3 covers 15 residues. In nucleotides, the CDR3 is TGTGCCAGCAGCTTCTGGTCAGGACAGGGGTATGGCTACACCTTC. It translates to CASSFWSGQGYGYTF.

The rearrangement joins TRBV19 to TRBJ2-1; 9 nucleotides match TRBD1. CDR1 LNHDA and CDR2 SQIVND come from the germline V gene (reference sequence). The CDR3 is 15 amino acids. The junction had 6 bases not matched to a gene; V was cut back by 4 bases and J by 5 bases. The CDR3 loop reads CASSTTGTGHNEQFF. DNA of the CDR3: TGTGCCAGTAGTACAACCGGGACAGGGCACAATGAGCAGTTCTTC.